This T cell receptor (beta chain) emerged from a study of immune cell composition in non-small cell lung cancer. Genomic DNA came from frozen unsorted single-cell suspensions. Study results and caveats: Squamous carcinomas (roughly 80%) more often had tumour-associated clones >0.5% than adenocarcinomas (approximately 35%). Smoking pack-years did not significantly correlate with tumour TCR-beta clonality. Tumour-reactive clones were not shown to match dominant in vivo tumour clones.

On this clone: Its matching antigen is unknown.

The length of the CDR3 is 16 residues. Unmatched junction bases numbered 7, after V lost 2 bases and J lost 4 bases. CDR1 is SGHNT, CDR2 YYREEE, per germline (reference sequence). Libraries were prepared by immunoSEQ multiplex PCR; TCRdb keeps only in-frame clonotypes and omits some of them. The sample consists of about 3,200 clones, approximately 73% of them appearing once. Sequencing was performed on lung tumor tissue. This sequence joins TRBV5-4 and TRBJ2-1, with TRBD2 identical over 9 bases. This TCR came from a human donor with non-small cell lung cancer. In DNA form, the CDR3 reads TGTGCCAGCAGCTTTCCTGCTAGCGGGACGTACAATGAGCAGTTCTTC. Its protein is CASSFPASGTYNEQFF. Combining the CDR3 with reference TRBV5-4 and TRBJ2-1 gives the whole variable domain ETGVTQSPTHLIKTRGQQVTLRCSSQSGHNTVSWYQQALGQGPQFIFQYYREEENGRGNFPPRFSGLQFPNYSSELNVNALELDDSALYLCASSFPASGTYNEQFFGPGTRLTVL.